One and the same sample provided the 27 T cell receptor beta chains below, sequenced in a study of blood T cells in healthy people across ages. A sample-barcoded 5' primer and a J-beta primer mix were used in a second PCR of about 7 to 12 cycles. TCRdb reprocessed the 5' RACE reads via MiXCR and lists one record per CDR3 protein. The data contain fewer than 800,000 distinct CDR3 sequences, just under 25% of them singletons. These data also featured in a second study, about T cells of mothers and their children.

Sequencing was carried out using blood. These receptors were collected from a boy younger than 18 in good health.

The V gene is TRBV11-2, the J gene TRBJ2-1; D is tentatively TRBD1 or TRBD2 (5 bases each). This CDR3 is built from 15 residues. V was cut by 5 bases and J by 5 bases, with 16 bases left in between. Germline V CDR1 and CDR2: SGHAT, FQNNGV. CDR3 coding DNA: TGTGCCAGCAGCGCTACCGGGACCGATCACAATGAGCAGTTCTTC. Its protein product is CASSATGTDHNEQFF.

In this sample, this clonotype turned up a few times. V is TRBV29-1 and J is TRBJ1-1; D possibly corresponds to TRBD1 (6 bases). This CDR3 is 12 amino acids long. V lost 5 bases and J 0 bases, leaving 7 bases between the germline ends. Germline values: CDR1 SQVTM, CDR2 ANQGSEA. CDR3 region: CSVTGLNTEAFF. The CDR3, as DNA: TGCAGCGTTACAGGGTTGAACACTGAAGCTTTCTTT.

This clonotype came up a few times. The genes are TRBV27 and TRBJ1-1; possibly TRBD1 for D (6 bases). CDR1 and CDR2 (germline): MNHEY, SMNVEV (reference sequence). Deletions cut 6 bases from V and 3 bases from J, with 8 bases between. The CDR3 has 12 residues. The CDR3 protein is CASRTGYTEAFF. The CDR3 DNA sequence: TGTGCCAGCAGAACAGGGTACACTGAAGCTTTCTTT.

The chain has TRBV29-1 and TRBJ2-7; 9 bases align to TRBD2. Germline-derived CDR1 and CDR2 are SQVTM and ANQGSEA. The CDR3 is 12 amino acids. V dropped 7 bases and J dropped 6; count of bases not matched to a gene: 7. In DNA, the CDR3 is TGCAGCGGAGGGACTAGCCCGGCCGAGCAGTACTTC. This encodes CSGGTSPAEQYF.

The rearrangement links TRBV27 to TRBJ2-1, with D perhaps matching TRBD2 (5 bases). The V end was cut by 5 bases, the J end by 4 bases, with 12 bases between. CDR3 length: 14 amino acids. Germline CDR1 is MNHEY and CDR2 is SMNVEV (reference sequence). The CDR3 here is CASSTSAGYNEQFF. DNA for the CDR3: TGTGCCAGCAGTACGAGCGCGGGTTACAATGAGCAGTTCTTC.

This clonotype was picked up a small number of times. This chain joins TRBV20-1 and TRBJ2-1; perhaps D is TRBD1 or TRBD2 (6 bases each). V gave up 5 bases and J gave up 2 bases, with 10 bases separating them. CDR3 length: 13 amino acids. Germline loops: CDR1 DFQATT, CDR2 SNEGSKA (reference sequence). CDR3 DNA: TGCAGTGCTGGGGGGCTAACCTACAATGAGCAGTTCTTC. This translates into CSAGGLTYNEQFF.

This clonotype was seen a handful of times. This CDR3 is CASSHDVALDEQYF. CDR3 in DNA: TGTGCCAGCAGTCACGACGTCGCTCTAGACGAGCAGTACTTC. This sequence joins TRBV7-2 and TRBJ2-7; D is undetermined. Germline V gene sequence: CDR1 SGHTA, CDR2 FQGNSA. The CDR3 runs 14 residues. Trimming left V 6 bases short and J 5 bases short, with 17 bases between.

The rearrangement uses TRBV24-1 and TRBJ2-1, with 12 nucleotides matching TRBD2. The CDR3 loop spans 16 amino acids. Per the germline V gene, CDR1 is KGHDR and CDR2 is SFDVKD. Germline trimming cut 5 bases from V and 9 bases from J; bases unmatched to any gene: 10. Here the CDR3 reads CATSGTTSGSVFEQFF. CDR3 in DNA: TGTGCCACCAGTGGTACGACTAGCGGGAGTGTATTTGAGCAGTTCTTC.

This clonotype was detected only a few times. The genes are TRBV5-1 and TRBJ2-6; D ambiguous. V was trimmed by 2 bases and J by 4 bases, leaving 13 bases between them. This CDR3 comprises 16 residues. Germline CDR1 SGHRS, CDR2 YFSETQ. Here the CDR3 DNA reads TGCGCCAGCAGCTTAGATCCCTCCTCCGGGGCCAACGTCCTGACTTTC. Encoded protein: CASSLDPSSGANVLTF. The whole variable domain, filled in from reference TRBV5-1 and TRBJ2-6, reads KAGVTQTPRYLIKTRGQQVTLSCSPISGHRSVSWYQQTPGQGLQFLFEYFSETQRNKGNFPGRFSGRQFSNSRSEMNVSTLELGDSALYLCASSLDPSSGANVLTFGAGSRLTVL.

The V and J genes are TRBV5-1 and TRBJ2-3; D might be TRBD2 (5 bases). Trimming took off 4 bases at V and 2 bases at J, with 11 bases between the two ends. The CDR3 runs to 14 residues. Germline V CDR1 and CDR2: SGHRS, YFSETQ. The CDR3 spells CASSPGGDTDTQYF. The CDR3 DNA is TGCGCCAGCAGCCCTGGAGGCGACACAGATACGCAGTATTTT.

This sequence joins TRBV2 and TRBJ2-3; no firm D call. Germline-derived CDR1 and CDR2 are SNHLY and FYNNEI. Deletions cut 4 bases from V and 2 bases from J, with 13 bases between. The CDR3 loop spans 15 amino acids. For the CDR3, the DNA is TGTGCCAGCAGTGTACAGCCGTGGTCCACAGATACGCAGTATTTT. Translation gives CASSVQPWSTDTQYF.

This clonotype has a handful of counts. This sequence joins TRBV28 and TRBJ1-4; 9 positions match TRBD1. The CDR3 is made up of 18 amino acids. Trimming removed 6 bases from V and 1 base from J; junction bases left unmatched: 12. The germline CDR1 and CDR2 sequences are MDHEN and SYDVKM. The CDR3: CASRTPGQGGGTNEKLFF. The DNA of the CDR3 is TGTGCCAGCAGAACCCCGGGACAGGGAGGCGGAACTAATGAAAAACTGTTTTTT.

The chain recombines TRBV7-2 with TRBJ1-2; TRBD1 might be the D (5 bases). Germline-derived CDR1 and CDR2 are SGHTA and FQGNSA. Trimming shortened V by 4 bases and J by 3 bases, and 15 bases separated the two germline ends. The CDR3 covers 15 residues. The CDR3 DNA is TGTGCCAGCAGCTCCGGAGGGCGGGGGGACTATGGCTACACCTTC. Translation gives CASSSGGRGDYGYTF.

This clonotype was counted only a few times. The chain couples TRBV12-3 or TRBV12-4 to TRBJ1-2; TRBD1 agrees at 7 bases. The CDR3 has 17 amino acids. The J segment lost 0 bases and the V segment lost 4 bases, leaving 11 bases of the junction unmatched. The CDR3, as DNA: TGTGCCAGCAGTTCCCTCATTAGCGACAGGGCTAACTATGGCTACACCTTC. Protein: CASSSLISDRANYGYTF.

This clonotype showed up just a few times. The chain joins TRBV13 to TRBJ2-3; D is uncertain. This CDR3 region has 14 residues. Germline V gives CDR1 PRHDT, CDR2 FYEKMQ (reference sequence). Trimming took off 4 bases at V and 9 bases at J, with 17 bases between the two ends. CDR3 loop: CASSSQVGSSTQYF. CDR3 DNA sequence: TGTGCCAGCAGCTCTCAAGTCGGATCCAGCACGCAGTATTTT.

This clonotype came up a few times. This rearrangement joins TRBV29-1 to TRBJ2-5, with D unresolved. The end of the DNA is better explained by TRBJ2-1, so the J call may be wrong. The CDR3 loop spans 13 amino acids. CDR1 is SQVTM and CDR2 is ANQGSEA in the germline V gene. CDR3 protein: CSVDEKGDNEQFF. CDR3 bases: TGCAGCGTTGACGAAAAGGGCGACAATGAGCAGTTCTTC.

V is TRBV11-3 and J is TRBJ2-5; the D gene is possibly TRBD2 (6 bases). With the DNA end fitting TRBJ2-1 better, the J assignment may be wrong. The length of the CDR3 is 15 residues. In germline, CDR1 is SGHNT, CDR2 YENEEA. CDR3 loop: CASSLWGDTNNEQFF. Written as DNA, the CDR3 is TGTGCCAGCAGCCTGTGGGGGGATACCAACAATGAGCAGTTCTTC.

The rearrangement links TRBV5-1 to TRBJ1-4, with D possibly being TRBD1 (6 bases). Trimming shortened V by 5 bases and J by 2 bases, and 16 bases separated the two germline ends. From germline, CDR1 is SGHRS and CDR2 YFSETQ. The CDR3 length is 16 residues. CDR3 loop: CASRYGGEATNEKLFF. The CDR3 region has the DNA TGCGCCAGCAGATATGGGGGCGAGGCGACTAATGAAAAACTGTTTTTT.

This clonotype has only a few counts. The chain recombines TRBV5-1 with TRBJ2-5, with 14 bases matching TRBD2. This CDR3 spans 17 amino acids. Germline-derived CDR1 and CDR2 are SGHRS and YFSETQ. Trimming took 4 bases from V and 2 from J; bases not matched to a gene: 7. CDR3: CASSPWTSGRTQETQYF. The CDR3, as DNA: TGCGCCAGCAGCCCCTGGACTAGCGGGAGGACTCAAGAGACCCAGTACTTC.

The V gene is TRBV6-1, the J gene TRBJ2-2; 11 nucleotides line up with TRBD2. CDR1 is MNHNS and CDR2 is SASEGT in the germline V gene. CDR3 length: 17 amino acids. Trimming took 5 bases from V and 7 from J; bases not matched to a gene: 12. Written as DNA, the CDR3 is TGTGCCAGCAGTCCGACTAGCGGGGACCCACCGGGCGGGGAGCTGTTTTTT. This translates into CASSPTSGDPPGGELFF.

The chain links TRBV4-1 to TRBJ2-5, with D unclear. The tail of the sequence fits TRBJ2-7 better, so the J call may be wrong. The CDR3 length is 18 residues. CDR1 MGHRA and CDR2 YSYEKL come from the germline V gene. This chain's CDR3 is CASSQDDMEGTQGHEQYF. CDR3 bases: TGCGCCAGCAGCCAAGACGATATGGAAGGAACCCAAGGTCACGAGCAGTACTTC.

CDR3 in amino acids: CAIREGDSEKLFF. The CDR3 DNA is TGTGCCATCAGGGAGGGGGATTCGGAAAAACTGTTTTTT. V gene TRBV10-3 combines with J gene TRBJ1-4; maybe TRBD1 (6 bases). V lost 6 bases, J lost 8 bases, and 13 bases lay in between. CDR1 ENHRY and CDR2 SYGVKD come from the germline V gene. This CDR3 comprises 13 residues.

V usage is TRBV27 and J usage is TRBJ2-1, with a possible D match to TRBD1 (6 bases). Looked up from germline, CDR1 is MNHEY and CDR2 is SMNVEV (reference sequence). This CDR3 is built from 15 residues. Trimming cost V 3 bases and J 8 bases, with 17 bases left between them. The CDR3 sequence: CASSLRNLGAHEQFF. The CDR3 DNA reads as TGTGCCAGCAGTTTGAGGAATCTGGGGGCCCATGAGCAGTTCTTC.

This clonotype appeared a few times. This chain joins TRBV5-1 and TRBJ2-5; D could derive from TRBD1 or TRBD2 (5 bases each). The J call may not be correct, given that the DNA end is closer to TRBJ2-1. This CDR3 spans 15 amino acids. The germline CDR1 and CDR2 sequences are SGHRS and YFSETQ. The CDR3 nucleotides read TGCGCCAGCAGCTTGGGTGGGGGACGAGACAATGAGCAGTTCTTC. Encoded protein: CASSLGGGRDNEQFF.

This clonotype was seen repeatedly, ten times or more. The chain employs TRBV15 and TRBJ2-5; weak D call: TRBD1 (5 bases). The CDR3 runs to 13 residues. V lost 5 bases, J lost 2 bases, and 9 bases lay in between. CDR1 is LNHNV and CDR2 is YYDKDF in the germline V gene (reference sequence). CDR3 region: CATSRQGQETQYF. The CDR3 DNA reads as TGTGCCACCAGCCGTCAGGGTCAAGAGACCCAGTACTTC. The whole variable domain, remainder taken from reference TRBV15 and TRBJ2-5, is DAMVIQNPRYQVTQFGKPVTLSCSQTLNHNVMYWYQQKSSQAPKLLFHYYDKDFNNEADTPDNFQSRRPNTSFCFLDIRSPGLGDTAMYLCATSRQGQETQYFGPGTRLLVL.

The chain links TRBV19 to TRBJ2-5, with a weak D call TRBD2 (6 bases). Germline V gene sequence: CDR1 LNHDA, CDR2 SQIVND (reference sequence). This CDR3 is 15 amino acids long. The V end lost 6 bases, the J end lost 5 bases, and 19 bases lay between the germline ends. The CDR3, as DNA: TGTGCCAGTAGCGGACTAATGGGAGGAGAGGAGACCCAGTACTTC. Protein product: CASSGLMGGEETQYF.

The CDR3 sequence is CASSQASPTEQFF. The CDR3 coding sequence is TGTGCCAGCAGCCAAGCGAGCCCCACTGAGCAGTTCTTC. V is TRBV3-1 and J is TRBJ2-5, with unresolved D. The J call may be faulty, since TRBJ2-1 better matches the DNA end. The germline V gene has CDR1 LGHDT and CDR2 YNNKEL (reference sequence). CDR3 size: 13 residues.